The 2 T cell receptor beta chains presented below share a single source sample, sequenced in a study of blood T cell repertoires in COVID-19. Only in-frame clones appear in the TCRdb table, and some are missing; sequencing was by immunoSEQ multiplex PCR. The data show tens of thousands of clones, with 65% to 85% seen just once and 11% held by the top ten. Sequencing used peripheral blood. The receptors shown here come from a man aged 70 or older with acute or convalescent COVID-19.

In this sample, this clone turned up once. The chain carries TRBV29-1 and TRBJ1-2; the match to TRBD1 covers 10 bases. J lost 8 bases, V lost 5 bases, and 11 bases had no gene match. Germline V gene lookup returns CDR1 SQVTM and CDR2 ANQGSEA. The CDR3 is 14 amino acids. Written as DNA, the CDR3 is TGCAGCGTTCCCCCCGGGACAGGGGAAGGAGGCTACACCTTC. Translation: CSVPPGTGEGGYTF.

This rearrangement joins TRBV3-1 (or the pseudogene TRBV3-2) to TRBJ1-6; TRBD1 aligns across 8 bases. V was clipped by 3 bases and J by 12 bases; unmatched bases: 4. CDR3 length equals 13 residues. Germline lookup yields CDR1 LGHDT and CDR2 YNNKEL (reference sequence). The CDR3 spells CASSHGQGGPLHF. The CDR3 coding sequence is TGTGCCAGCAGCCACGGACAGGGCGGACCCCTCCACTTT.